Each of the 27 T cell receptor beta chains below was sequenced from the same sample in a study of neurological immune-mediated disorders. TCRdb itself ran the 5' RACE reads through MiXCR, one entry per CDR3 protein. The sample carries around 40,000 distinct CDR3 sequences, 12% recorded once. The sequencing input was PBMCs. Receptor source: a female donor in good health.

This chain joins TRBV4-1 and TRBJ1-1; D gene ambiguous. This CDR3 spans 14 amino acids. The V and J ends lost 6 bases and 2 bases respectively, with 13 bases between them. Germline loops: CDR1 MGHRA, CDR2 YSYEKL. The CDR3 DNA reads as TGCGCCAGCAGTGGCGGGCACTCAAACACTGAAGCTTTCTTT. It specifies CASSGGHSNTEAFF.

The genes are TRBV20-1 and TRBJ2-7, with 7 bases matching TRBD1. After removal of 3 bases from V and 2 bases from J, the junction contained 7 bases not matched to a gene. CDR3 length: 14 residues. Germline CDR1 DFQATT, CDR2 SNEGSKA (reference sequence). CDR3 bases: TGCAGTGCTAGCCATAGGGGGCGACCCTACGAGCAGTACTTC. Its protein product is CSASHRGRPYEQYF.

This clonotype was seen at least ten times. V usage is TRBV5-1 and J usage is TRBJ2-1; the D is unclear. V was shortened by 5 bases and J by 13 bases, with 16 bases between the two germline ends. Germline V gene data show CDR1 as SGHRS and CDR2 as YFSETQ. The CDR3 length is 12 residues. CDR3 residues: CASSPDQLGQFF. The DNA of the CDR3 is TGCGCCAGCAGTCCGGACCAGTTGGGACAGTTCTTC.

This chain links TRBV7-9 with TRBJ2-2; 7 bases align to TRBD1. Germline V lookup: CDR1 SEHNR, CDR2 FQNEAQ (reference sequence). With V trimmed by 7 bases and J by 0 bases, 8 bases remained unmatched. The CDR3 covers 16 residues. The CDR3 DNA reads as TGTGCCAGCACCCAACAGGGGACCGCGAACACCGGGGAGCTGTTTTTT. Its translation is CASTQQGTANTGELFF. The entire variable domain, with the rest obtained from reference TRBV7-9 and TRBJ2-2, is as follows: DTGVSQNPRHKITKRGQNVTFRCDPISEHNRLYWYRQTLGQGPEFLTYFQNEAQLEKSRLLSDRFSAERPKGSFSTLEIQRTEQGDSAMYLCASTQQGTANTGELFFGEGSRLTVL.

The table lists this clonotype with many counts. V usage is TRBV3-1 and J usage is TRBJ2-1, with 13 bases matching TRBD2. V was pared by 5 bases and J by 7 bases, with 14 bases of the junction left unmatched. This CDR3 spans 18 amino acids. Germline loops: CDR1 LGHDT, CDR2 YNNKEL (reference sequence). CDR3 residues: CASSSRRTSGSWRNEQFF. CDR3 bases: TGTGCCAGCAGCTCGAGAAGGACTAGCGGGAGTTGGAGGAATGAGCAGTTCTTC.

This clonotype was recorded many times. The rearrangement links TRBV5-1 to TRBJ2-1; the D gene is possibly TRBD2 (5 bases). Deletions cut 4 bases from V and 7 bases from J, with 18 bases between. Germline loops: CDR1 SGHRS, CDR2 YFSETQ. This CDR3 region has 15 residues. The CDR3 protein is CASSRAEVGVNEQFF. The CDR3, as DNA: TGCGCCAGCAGCCGAGCGGAGGTGGGTGTTAATGAGCAGTTCTTC.

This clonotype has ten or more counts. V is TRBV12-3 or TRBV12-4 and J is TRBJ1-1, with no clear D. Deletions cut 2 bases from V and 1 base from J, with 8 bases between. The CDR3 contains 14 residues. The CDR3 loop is CASSLMGRNTEAFF. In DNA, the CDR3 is TGTGCCAGCAGTTTAATGGGTAGGAACACTGAAGCTTTCTTT.

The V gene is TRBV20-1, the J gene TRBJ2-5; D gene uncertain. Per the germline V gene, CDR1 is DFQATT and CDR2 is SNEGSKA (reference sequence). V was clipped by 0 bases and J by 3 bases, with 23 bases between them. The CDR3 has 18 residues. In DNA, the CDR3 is TGCAGTGCTAGAGATATCTCCCGGTTTAGTGTACCAGAAGAGACCCAGTACTTC. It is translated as CSARDISRFSVPEETQYF.

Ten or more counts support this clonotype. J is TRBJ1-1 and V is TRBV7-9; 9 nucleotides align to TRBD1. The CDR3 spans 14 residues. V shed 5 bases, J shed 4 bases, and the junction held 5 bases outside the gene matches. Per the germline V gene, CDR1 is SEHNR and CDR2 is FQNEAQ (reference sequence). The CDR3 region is CASSGTGKGTEAFF. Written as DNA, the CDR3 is TGTGCCAGCAGCGGGACAGGGAAAGGCACTGAAGCTTTCTTT. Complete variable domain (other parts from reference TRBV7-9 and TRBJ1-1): DTGVSQNPRHKITKRGQNVTFRCDPISEHNRLYWYRQTLGQGPEFLTYFQNEAQLEKSRLLSDRFSAERPKGSFSTLEIQRTEQGDSAMYLCASSGTGKGTEAFFGQGTRLTVV.

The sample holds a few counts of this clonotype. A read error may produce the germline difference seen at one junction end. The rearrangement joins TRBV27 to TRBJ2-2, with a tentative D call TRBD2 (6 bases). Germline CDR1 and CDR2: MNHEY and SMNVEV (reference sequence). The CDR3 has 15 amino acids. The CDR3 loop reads CGSNQGRGYTGELFF. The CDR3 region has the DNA TGTGGCAGCAATCAAGGGCGGGGATACACCGGGGAGCTGTTTTTT.

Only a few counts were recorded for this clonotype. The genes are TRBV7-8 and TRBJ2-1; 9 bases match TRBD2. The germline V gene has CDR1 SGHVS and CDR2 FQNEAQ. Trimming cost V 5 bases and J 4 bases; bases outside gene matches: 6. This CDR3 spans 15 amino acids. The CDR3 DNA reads TGTGCCAGCAGCATTAGCGGGGGCGGATACAATGAGCAGTTCTTC. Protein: CASSISGGGYNEQFF.

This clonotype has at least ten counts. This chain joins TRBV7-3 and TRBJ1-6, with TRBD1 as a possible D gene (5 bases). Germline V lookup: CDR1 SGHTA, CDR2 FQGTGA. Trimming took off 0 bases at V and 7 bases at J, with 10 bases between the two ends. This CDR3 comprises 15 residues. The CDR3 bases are TGTGCCAGCAGCTTAACTGGGGGGAGCAATTCACCCCTCCACTTT. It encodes CASSLTGGSNSPLHF.

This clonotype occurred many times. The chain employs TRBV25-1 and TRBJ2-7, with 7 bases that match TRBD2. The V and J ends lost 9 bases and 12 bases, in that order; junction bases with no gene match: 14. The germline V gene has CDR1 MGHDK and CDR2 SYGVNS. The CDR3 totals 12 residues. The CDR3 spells CARAGPNLLLYF. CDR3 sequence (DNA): TGTGCCAGAGCGGGACCCAACCTCCTTTTGTACTTC.

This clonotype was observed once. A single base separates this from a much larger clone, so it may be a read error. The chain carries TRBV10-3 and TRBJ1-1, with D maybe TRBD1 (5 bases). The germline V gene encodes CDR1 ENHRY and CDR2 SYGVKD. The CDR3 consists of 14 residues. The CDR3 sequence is CAITQGRENNEAFF. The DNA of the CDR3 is TGTGCCATCACCCAGGGCCGGGAGAACAATGAAGCTTTCTTT.

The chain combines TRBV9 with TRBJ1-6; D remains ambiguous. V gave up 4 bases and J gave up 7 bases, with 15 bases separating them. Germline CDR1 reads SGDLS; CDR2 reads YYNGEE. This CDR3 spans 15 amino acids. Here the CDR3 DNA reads TGTGCCAGCAGCCCCTTTAGTAAGATCAATTCACCCCTCCACTTT. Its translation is CASSPFSKINSPLHF.

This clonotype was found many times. CDR3 sequence reads: CASSPGLLEGNEQFF. CDR3 sequence (DNA): TGCGCCAGCAGCCCGGGACTTCTAGAGGGCAATGAGCAGTTCTTC. The chain employs TRBV5-1 and TRBJ2-1; D perhaps matches TRBD2 (6 bases). The CDR3 covers 15 residues. Germline CDR1 is SGHRS and CDR2 is YFSETQ. V was trimmed by 4 bases and J by 6 bases, leaving 17 bases between them.

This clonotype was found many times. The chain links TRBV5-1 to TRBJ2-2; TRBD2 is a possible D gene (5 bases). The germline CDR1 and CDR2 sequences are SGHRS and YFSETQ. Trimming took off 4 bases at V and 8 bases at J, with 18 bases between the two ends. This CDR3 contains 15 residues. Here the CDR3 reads CASSLLSRAGGELFF. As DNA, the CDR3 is TGCGCCAGCAGCCTCCTAAGTCGCGCGGGTGGGGAGCTGTTTTTT. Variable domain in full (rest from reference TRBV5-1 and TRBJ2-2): KAGVTQTPRYLIKTRGQQVTLSCSPISGHRSVSWYQQTPGQGLQFLFEYFSETQRNKGNFPGRFSGRQFSNSRSEMNVSTLELGDSALYLCASSLLSRAGGELFFGEGSRLTVL.

The CDR3 region is CASSFLGGNPTDTQYF. Written as DNA, the CDR3 is TGTGCCAGCAGCTTCTTGGGGGGTAACCCCACAGATACGCAGTATTTT. This chain connects TRBV11-2 to TRBJ2-3; TRBD2 might be the D (6 bases). This CDR3 has 16 amino acids. CDR1 and CDR2 from the germline V gene are SGHAT and FQNNGV. V lost 3 bases to trimming and J lost 2 bases, with 15 bases between them.

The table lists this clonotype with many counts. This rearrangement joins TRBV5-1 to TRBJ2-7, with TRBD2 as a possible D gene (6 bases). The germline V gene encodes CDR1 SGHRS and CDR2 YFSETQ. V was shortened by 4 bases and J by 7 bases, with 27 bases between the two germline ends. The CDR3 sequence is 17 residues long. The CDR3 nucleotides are TGCGCCAGCAGCCCGACTCGAAAGGAGGGCGTACTAAGTGAGCAGTACTTC. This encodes CASSPTRKEGVLSEQYF.

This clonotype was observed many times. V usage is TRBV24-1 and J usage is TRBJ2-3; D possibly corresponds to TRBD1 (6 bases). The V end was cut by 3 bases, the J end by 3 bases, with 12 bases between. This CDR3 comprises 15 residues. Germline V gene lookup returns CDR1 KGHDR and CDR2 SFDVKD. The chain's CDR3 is CATSDRQVETDTQYF. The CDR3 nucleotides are TGTGCCACCAGTGATCGACAGGTGGAAACAGATACGCAGTATTTT.

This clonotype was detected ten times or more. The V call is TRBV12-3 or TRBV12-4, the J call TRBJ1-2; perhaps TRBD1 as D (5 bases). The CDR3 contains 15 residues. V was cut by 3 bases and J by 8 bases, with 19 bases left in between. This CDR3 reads CASSLDGTGERGYTF. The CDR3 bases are TGTGCCAGCAGTTTGGATGGGACGGGTGAGAGGGGCTACACCTTC.

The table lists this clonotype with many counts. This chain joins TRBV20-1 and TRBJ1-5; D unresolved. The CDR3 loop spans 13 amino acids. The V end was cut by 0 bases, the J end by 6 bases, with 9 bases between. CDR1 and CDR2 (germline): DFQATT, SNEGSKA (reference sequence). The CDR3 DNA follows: TGCAGTGCTAGAGATGGACCCACTCAGCCCCAGCATTTT. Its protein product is CSARDGPTQPQHF.

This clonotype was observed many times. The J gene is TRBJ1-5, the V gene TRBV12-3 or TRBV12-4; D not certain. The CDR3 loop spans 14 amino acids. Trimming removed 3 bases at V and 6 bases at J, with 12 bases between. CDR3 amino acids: CASSFQNWGQPQHF. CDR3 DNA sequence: TGTGCCAGCAGTTTTCAAAACTGGGGTCAGCCCCAGCATTTT.

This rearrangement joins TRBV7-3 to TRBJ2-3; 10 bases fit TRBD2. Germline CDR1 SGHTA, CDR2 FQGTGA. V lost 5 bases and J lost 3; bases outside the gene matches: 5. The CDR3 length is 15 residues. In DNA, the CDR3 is TGTGCCAGCAGCACGAAAGCGGGAGGGACAGATACGCAGTATTTT. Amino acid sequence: CASSTKAGGTDTQYF.

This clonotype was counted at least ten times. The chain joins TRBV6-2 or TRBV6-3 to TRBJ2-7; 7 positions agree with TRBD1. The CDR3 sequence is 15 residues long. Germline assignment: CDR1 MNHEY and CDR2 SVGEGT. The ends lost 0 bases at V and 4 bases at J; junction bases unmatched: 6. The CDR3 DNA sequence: TGTGCCAGCAGTTACTCGATACAGGGGCGTTACGAGCAGTACTTC. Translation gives CASSYSIQGRYEQYF.

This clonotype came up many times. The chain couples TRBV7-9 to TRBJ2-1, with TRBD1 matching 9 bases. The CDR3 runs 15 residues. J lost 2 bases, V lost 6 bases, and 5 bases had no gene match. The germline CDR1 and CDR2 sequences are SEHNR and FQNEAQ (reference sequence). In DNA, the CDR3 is TGTGCCAGCAGGCCAACAGGGGGCACCTACAATGAGCAGTTCTTC. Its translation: CASRPTGGTYNEQFF.

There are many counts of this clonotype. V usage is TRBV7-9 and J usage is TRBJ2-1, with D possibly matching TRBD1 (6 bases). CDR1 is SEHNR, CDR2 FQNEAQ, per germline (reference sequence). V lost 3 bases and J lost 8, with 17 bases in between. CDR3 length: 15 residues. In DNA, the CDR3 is TGTGCCAGCAGCTTCCGGGACACCCTAGACGATGAGCAGTTCTTC. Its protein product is CASSFRDTLDDEQFF.